Sequencing of this T cell receptor beta chain was carried out in a study of T-cell reconstitution after alpha-beta-depleted transplantation in children. There are many counts of this clonotype. Unique molecular identifiers featured in how the TCRbeta library was prepared. Via MiXCR, TCRdb re-called the PCR reads, giving one row per CDR3 protein. Of 70,000 to 100,000 distinct CDR3 sequences listed, more than 9% are singletons. Germline assignment: CDR1 SQVTM and CDR2 ANQGSEA. V lost 3 bases and J lost 0, with 14 bases in between. This CDR3 is 15 amino acids long. The sequencing here drew on PBMCs from the stem cell graft donor, taken from the stem cell graft. This sequence joins TRBV29-1 and TRBJ1-1; the D gene is possibly TRBD1 (5 bases). The TCR comes from a human donor who donated a stem cell graft to a child with inherited bone marrow failure. The CDR3 loop is CSVDGGWAMNTEAFF. The CDR3 nucleotides are TGCAGCGTTGATGGGGGATGGGCCATGAACACTGAAGCTTTCTTT.